This TCR beta chain was observed in a study of cytomegalovirus exposure and HLA in healthy donors. Study-wide findings and caveats: In vitro work confirmed that a few CMV-associated chains recognize CMV antigens. There were several of the most significant clusters that appeared linked to common viral pathogens in a later analysis.

Note on this clone: Its target is unknown.

Primers for the PCR totalled 60 Vbeta and 13 Jbeta. The authors' processing: An analysis that came later counted approximately 76 million unique TCR beta chains, approximately 10 million shared. The data were produced by immunoSEQ multiplex PCR, yet TCRdb's version contains in-frame clones alone and is incomplete. V, J and clone size reflect that table, while D and trimming were determined from the DNA. The table lists about 160,000 clones, around 85% of them singletons. Trimming pared 4 bases from V and 3 bases from J, leaving 16 bases between. Germline V gene lookup returns CDR1 SGHNT and CDR2 YYREEE (reference sequence). This CDR3 contains 15 residues.

This clonotype was obtained from a man aged 35 to 55 in good health and CMV-seronegative. The chain carries TRBV5-4 and TRBJ1-2; no firm D call. The sequencing sample was made of PBMCs. CDR3 in amino acids: CASSPPEGADYGYTF. The CDR3 DNA sequence: TGTGCCAGCAGCCCGCCTGAGGGTGCTGACTATGGCTACACCTTC. Combining the CDR3 with reference TRBV5-4 and TRBJ1-2 gives the whole variable domain ETGVTQSPTHLIKTRGQQVTLRCSSQSGHNTVSWYQQALGQGPQFIFQYYREEENGRGNFPPRFSGLQFPNYSSELNVNALELDDSALYLCASSPPEGADYGYTFGSGTRLTVV.